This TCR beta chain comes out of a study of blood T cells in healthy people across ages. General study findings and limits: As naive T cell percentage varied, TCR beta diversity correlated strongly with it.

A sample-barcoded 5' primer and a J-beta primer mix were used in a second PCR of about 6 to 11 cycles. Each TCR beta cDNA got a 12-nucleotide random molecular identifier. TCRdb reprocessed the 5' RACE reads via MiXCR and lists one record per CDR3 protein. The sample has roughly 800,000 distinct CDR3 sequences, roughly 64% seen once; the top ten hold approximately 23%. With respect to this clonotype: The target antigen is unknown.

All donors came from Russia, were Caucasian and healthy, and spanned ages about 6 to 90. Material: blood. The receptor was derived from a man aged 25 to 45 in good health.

CDR3: CASSFLAGGTGDEQFF. CDR3 sequence (DNA): TGTGCCAGCAGTTTTCTAGCGGGAGGCACGGGGGATGAGCAGTTCTTC. The chain has TRBV12-3 or TRBV12-4 and TRBJ2-1; 11 bases match TRBD2. CDR3 length: 16 residues. The V gene end was trimmed by 3 bases and the J gene end by 8 bases; junction bases not matched to a gene: 9.